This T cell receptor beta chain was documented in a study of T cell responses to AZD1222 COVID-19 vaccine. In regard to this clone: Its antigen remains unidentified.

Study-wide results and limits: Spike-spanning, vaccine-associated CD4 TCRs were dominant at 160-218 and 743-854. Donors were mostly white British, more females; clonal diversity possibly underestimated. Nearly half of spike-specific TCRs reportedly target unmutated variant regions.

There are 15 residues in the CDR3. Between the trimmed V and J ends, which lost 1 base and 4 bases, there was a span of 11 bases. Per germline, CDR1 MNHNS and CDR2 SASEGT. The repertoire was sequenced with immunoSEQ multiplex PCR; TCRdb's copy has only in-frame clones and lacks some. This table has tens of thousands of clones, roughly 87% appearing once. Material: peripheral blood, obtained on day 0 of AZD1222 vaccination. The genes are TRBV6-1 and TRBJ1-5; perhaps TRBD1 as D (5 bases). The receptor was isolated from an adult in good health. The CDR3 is CASSEGRGWNQPQHF. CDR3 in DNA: TGTGCCAGCAGTGAAGGGCGGGGGTGGAATCAGCCCCAGCATTTT.